These 14 T cell receptor beta chains were all obtained from the same sample, sequenced in a study of CD8+CD57+ T cells in acquired aplastic anemia. TCR beta VDJ combinations and CDR3 sequences were profiled from genomic DNA. TCRdb recomputed calls from the reads with MiXCR, one row per CDR3 protein. The table lists 90,000 to 130,000 distinct CDR3 sequences, approximately 48% of them singletons. Sequenced: sorted CD4+, CD8+, or CD8+CD57+ T cells (not recorded which) from PBMCs. Every receptor here comes from a human donor in good health, serving as a control.

V is TRBV19 and J is TRBJ1-1; D unresolved. From germline, CDR1 is LNHDA and CDR2 SQIVND (reference sequence). V lost 7 bases and J lost 0, with 9 bases in between. This CDR3 is 13 amino acids long. The CDR3 reads CASTLNLNTEAFF. The DNA for the CDR3 is TGTGCCAGTACCCTAAATTTGAACACTGAAGCTTTCTTT.

This chain connects TRBV20-1 to TRBJ1-1; 9 bases are shared with TRBD1. V was clipped by 2 bases and J by 7 bases; unmatched bases: 8. Germline CDR1 DFQATT, CDR2 SNEGSKA (reference sequence). This CDR3 region has 14 residues. The CDR3 protein is CSARRGTGNLEAFF. In DNA, the CDR3 is TGCAGTGCTAGACGCGGGACAGGGAACCTTGAAGCTTTCTTT.

This sequence joins TRBV25-1 and TRBJ1-2, with TRBD1 matching over 8 bases. This CDR3 contains 15 residues. The germline gives CDR1 MGHDK, CDR2 SYGVNS. V shed 3 bases, J shed 4 bases, and the junction held 7 bases outside the gene matches. CDR3 sequence (DNA): TGTGCCAGCAGTGAGACGGGACAGGTGACCTATGGCTACACCTTC. It encodes CASSETGQVTYGYTF.

This chain joins TRBV7-9 and TRBJ1-2; D not certain. The ends were cut back, 2 bases at V and 3 bases at J, with 10 bases in the middle. CDR3 length equals 14 residues. In germline, CDR1 is SEHNR, CDR2 FQNEAQ (reference sequence). CDR3: CASSLSGSYYGYTF. The CDR3 region has the DNA TGTGCCAGCAGCTTATCCGGTTCTTACTATGGCTACACCTTC. The full variable domain, with the rest looked up from reference TRBV7-9 and TRBJ1-2, is DTGVSQNPRHKITKRGQNVTFRCDPISEHNRLYWYRQTLGQGPEFLTYFQNEAQLEKSRLLSDRFSAERPKGSFSTLEIQRTEQGDSAMYLCASSLSGSYYGYTFGSGTRLTVV.

This clonotype has at least ten counts. The chain recombines TRBV20-1 with TRBJ1-1; no clear D. Looked up from germline, CDR1 is DFQATT and CDR2 is SNEGSKA (reference sequence). V was clipped by 5 bases and J by 0 bases, with 16 bases between them. This CDR3 has 15 residues. The CDR3 spells CSAPPTKTVNTEAFF. The DNA of the CDR3 is TGCAGTGCTCCCCCGACCAAGACGGTGAACACTGAAGCTTTCTTT.

Written as DNA, the CDR3 is TGCGCCAGCAGTTTGAATGGGGAGGGTGCCCTCCACTTT. Translation: CASSLNGEGALHF. The chain employs TRBV10-2 and TRBJ1-6; no clear D gene. The CDR3 extends over 13 amino acids. Germline values: CDR1 WSHSY, CDR2 SAAADI. V shed 5 bases and J shed 14 bases, with 16 bases lying between them.

The V and J genes are TRBV27 and TRBJ2-4; perhaps TRBD2 as D (5 bases). Germline CDR1 MNHEY, CDR2 SMNVEV (reference sequence). The germline V and J ends were trimmed by 2 bases and 6 bases, with 20 bases remaining between them. This CDR3 is 17 amino acids long. CDR3 sequence: CASSLMSPRGTLNIQYF. CDR3 sequence (DNA): TGTGCCAGCAGTTTAATGTCCCCACGGGGTACCCTAAACATTCAGTACTTC.

J is TRBJ1-5 and V is TRBV10-3, with D tentatively TRBD1 (5 bases). V was shortened by 3 bases and J by 5 bases, with 14 bases between the two germline ends. The CDR3 consists of 15 residues. Germline CDR1 reads ENHRY; CDR2 reads SYGVKD. The CDR3 nucleotides are TGTGCCATCAGTGAACGCAGTTCGGGGCATCAGCCCCAGCATTTT. Translation: CAISERSSGHQPQHF.

The CDR3 bases are TGTGCCAGCAGCCGAGACAGGGGAAGCCTCGGCGAGCAGTACTTC. This sequence encodes CASSRDRGSLGEQYF. The chain recombines TRBV2 with TRBJ2-7, with 8 bases lining up with TRBD1. The germline gives CDR1 SNHLY, CDR2 FYNNEI. The CDR3 consists of 15 residues. V trimming: 6 bases; J trimming: 6 bases; junction bases outside the gene matches: 13.

This chain links TRBV19 with TRBJ1-6; D is unclear. CDR3 size: 12 residues. CDR1 LNHDA and CDR2 SQIVND come from the germline V gene (reference sequence). Deletions cut 4 bases from V and 8 bases from J, with 6 bases between. CDR3 region: CASSTRDSPLHF. Here the CDR3 DNA reads TGTGCCAGTAGTACCCGAGATTCACCCCTCCACTTT.

V is TRBV7-3 and J is TRBJ2-3; 7 nucleotides match TRBD2. CDR1 and CDR2 from the germline V gene are SGHTA and FQGTGA. The CDR3 runs to 15 residues. After removal of 2 bases from V and 5 bases from J, the junction contained 7 bases not matched to a gene. CDR3 nucleotides: TGTGCCAGCAGCTTAGAGCGGGGCGGGATAGATACGCAGTATTTT. Protein product: CASSLERGGIDTQYF. The full variable domain, completed using reference TRBV7-3 and TRBJ2-3, is GAGVSQTPSNKVTEKGKYVELRCDPISGHTALYWYRQSLGQGPEFLIYFQGTGAADDSGLPNDRFFAVRPEGSVSTLKIQRTERGDSAVYLCASSLERGGIDTQYFGPGTRLTVL.

The chain uses TRBV27 and TRBJ1-6; weak D call: TRBD1 (6 bases). V was cut by 4 bases and J by 9 bases, with 16 bases left in between. From germline, CDR1 is MNHEY and CDR2 SMNVEV (reference sequence). CDR3 length: 15 residues. This CDR3 is CASSSGGGGTSPLHF. In DNA, the CDR3 is TGTGCCAGCAGTTCGGGGGGCGGGGGTACTTCACCCCTCCACTTT.

About this clonotype itself: A much larger clone differs from this one at a single base, so this may be a read error. The rearrangement uses TRBV3-1 and TRBJ2-3; maybe TRBD2 (7 bases). Germline V CDR1 and CDR2: LGHDT, YNNKEL (reference sequence). Trimming left V 8 bases short and J 4 bases short, with 19 bases between. The CDR3 has 15 residues. Here the CDR3 reads CASGRAWGGADTQYF. CDR3 DNA: TGTGCCAGCGGCCGAGCGTGGGGGGGCGCAGATACGCAGTATTTT.

This chain joins TRBV24-1 and TRBJ1-1; perhaps TRBD1 as D (5 bases). This CDR3 has 13 residues. Germline CDR1 KGHDR, CDR2 SFDVKD. The germline V and J ends were trimmed by 8 bases and 5 bases, with 14 bases remaining between them. The CDR3 nucleotides are TGTGCCACCACGTTCGAGGGGCGGACTGAAGCTTTCTTT. Its protein is CATTFEGRTEAFF.